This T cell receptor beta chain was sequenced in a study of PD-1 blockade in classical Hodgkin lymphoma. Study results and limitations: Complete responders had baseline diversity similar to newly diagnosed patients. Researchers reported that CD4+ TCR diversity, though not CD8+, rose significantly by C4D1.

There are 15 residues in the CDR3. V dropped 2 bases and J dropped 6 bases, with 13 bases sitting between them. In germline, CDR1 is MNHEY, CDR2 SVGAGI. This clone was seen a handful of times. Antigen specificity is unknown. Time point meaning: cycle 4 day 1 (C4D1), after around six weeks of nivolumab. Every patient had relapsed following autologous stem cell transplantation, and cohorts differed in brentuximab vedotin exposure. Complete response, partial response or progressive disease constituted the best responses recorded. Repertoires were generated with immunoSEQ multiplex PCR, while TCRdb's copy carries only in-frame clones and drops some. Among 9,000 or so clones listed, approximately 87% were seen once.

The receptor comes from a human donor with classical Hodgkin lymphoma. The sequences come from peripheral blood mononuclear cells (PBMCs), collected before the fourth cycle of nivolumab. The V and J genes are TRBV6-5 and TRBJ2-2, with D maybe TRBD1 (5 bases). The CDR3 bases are TGTGCCAGCAGTTACAGGGGCCAACCCCCCGGGGAGCTGTTTTTT. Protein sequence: CASSYRGQPPGELFF.